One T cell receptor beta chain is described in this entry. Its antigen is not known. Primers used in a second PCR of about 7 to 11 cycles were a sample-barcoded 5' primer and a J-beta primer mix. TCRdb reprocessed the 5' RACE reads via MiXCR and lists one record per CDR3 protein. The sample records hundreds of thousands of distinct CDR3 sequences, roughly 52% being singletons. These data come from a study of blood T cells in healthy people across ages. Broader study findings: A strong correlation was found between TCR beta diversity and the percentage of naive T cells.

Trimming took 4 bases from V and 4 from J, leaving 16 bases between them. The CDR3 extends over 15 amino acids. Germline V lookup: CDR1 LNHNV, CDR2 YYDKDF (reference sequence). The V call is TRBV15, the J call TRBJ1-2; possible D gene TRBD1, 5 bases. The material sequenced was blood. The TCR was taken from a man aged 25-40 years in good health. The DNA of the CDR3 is TGTGCCACCAGCACTGCCGGGATTGGGGGCTATGGCTACACCTTC. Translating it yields CATSTAGIGGYGYTF.